This TCR beta chain was documented in a study of T-cell memory formation after mild COVID-19. The CDR3 is made up of 14 amino acids. CDR1 is SGHRS and CDR2 is YFSETQ in the germline V gene. The V end was cut by 0 bases, the J end by 3 bases, with 8 bases between. This clonotype was detected many times. Its antigen is not known. UMIs and sample barcodes were carried by the TCR alpha and TCR beta cDNA libraries that 5'RACE produced using constant-segment primers. From the 5' RACE reads, TCRdb called clonotypes with MiXCR, one entry per CDR3 protein. The table has about 110,000 distinct CDR3 sequences, 18% seen once. Regarding the study as a whole: For contracting clones, CD4+ ones sat mainly in CM and EM, CD8+ in EMRA. Memory sampled before infection contained some responding clones, suggesting cross-reactive memory joined.

Sequencing used PBMCs or a T cell subset sorted from them (not recorded which). The sequence derives from a man aged 18-30 years who had mild COVID-19 (a few samples of this study predate the infection). Cell type and time point are not known. The chain joins TRBV5-1 to TRBJ2-3; possible D gene TRBD2, 6 bases. DNA for the CDR3: TGCGCCAGCAGCTTGGGGCTAGCGACAGATACGCAGTATTTT. Amino acids: CASSLGLATDTQYF.